The 19 T cell receptor beta chains below were found in one sample sequenced in a study of early T cells in non-severe SARS-CoV-2 infection. TCRdb re-called the 5' RACE reads with MiXCR, one entry per CDR3 protein. Altogether 65,000 to 80,000 distinct CDR3 sequences are present, approximately 10% being singletons, with the ten largest covering 4.7%. The sequenced sample consisted of whole blood. These receptors were collected from an adult who was a healthcare worker with PCR-confirmed SARS-CoV-2 infection or an uninfected control (not recorded which).

The sample holds a few counts of this clonotype. V and J are TRBV29-1 and TRBJ2-1, with 12 bases lining up with TRBD1. Per germline, CDR1 SQVTM and CDR2 ANQGSEA. Trimming at V came to 6 bases and at J to 4 bases, leaving 4 bases not matched to a gene. CDR3 length: 14 amino acids. The CDR3 DNA sequence: TGCAGCGTGGGGACAGGGGGCAGGTACAATGAGCAGTTCTTC. Translating gives CSVGTGGRYNEQFF.

In this sample, this clonotype turned up a few times. The chain employs TRBV11-2 and TRBJ1-4; D is uncertain. This CDR3 comprises 14 residues. Germline assignment: CDR1 SGHAT and CDR2 FQNNGV. V lost 2 bases and J 0 bases, leaving 4 bases between the germline ends. CDR3 DNA sequence: TGTGCCAGCAGCTTAATAGCAACTAATGAAAAACTGTTTTTT. This codes for CASSLIATNEKLFF.

This clonotype was seen only a few times. The J gene is TRBJ2-7, the V gene TRBV5-1; TRBD1 matches at 9 bases. There are 13 residues in the CDR3. V lost 5 bases and J lost 4; bases outside the gene matches: 4. Germline V gene data show CDR1 as SGHRS and CDR2 as YFSETQ. The CDR3 protein is CASRDGTGYEQYF. The CDR3 nucleotides read TGCGCCAGCAGGGATGGGACAGGGTACGAGCAGTACTTC.

This clonotype showed up many times. The CDR3 DNA sequence: TGCGCCAGCAGCCAGGGACAGGGGCGGGAGCAGTACTTC. Protein sequence: CASSQGQGREQYF. This chain uses TRBV4-1 with TRBJ2-7; 10 bases agree with TRBD1. Germline V gene data show CDR1 as MGHRA and CDR2 as YSYEKL. Germline trimming cut 3 bases from V and 7 bases from J; bases unmatched to any gene: 3. CDR3 length equals 13 residues.

This clonotype was picked up many times. The J gene is TRBJ2-7, the V gene TRBV4-3; D is uncertain. Germline CDR1 is LGHNA and CDR2 is YSLEER. This CDR3 region has 14 residues. Trimming left V 0 bases short and J 2 bases short, with 8 bases between. The CDR3 spells CASSQELSTYEQYF. The CDR3 DNA follows: TGCGCCAGCAGCCAAGAATTAAGTACCTACGAGCAGTACTTC.

This sequence joins TRBV20-1 and TRBJ2-1; 12 positions agree with TRBD2. This CDR3 contains 15 residues. The germline V gene encodes CDR1 DFQATT and CDR2 SNEGSKA (reference sequence). The V segment lost 5 bases and the J segment 0 bases; nucleotides outside the gene matches: 2. The chain's CDR3 is CSAQGLAGSYNEQFF. The CDR3 DNA reads TGCAGTGCTCAGGGACTAGCGGGCTCCTACAATGAGCAGTTCTTC.

There are many counts of this clonotype. This chain connects TRBV18 to TRBJ2-2; the D is unclear. This CDR3 contains 12 residues. V was shortened by 1 base and J by 6 bases, with 3 bases between the two germline ends. Germline-derived CDR1 and CDR2 are KGHSH and LQKENI. The CDR3: CASSPRAGELFF. The CDR3 DNA sequence: TGTGCCAGCTCACCACGGGCCGGGGAGCTGTTTTTT.

This clonotype was counted a few times. This chain uses TRBV6-2 or TRBV6-3 with TRBJ1-2; TRBD1 is a possible D gene (5 bases). With 2 bases removed from V and 3 bases from J, the gap between germline ends came to 10 bases. The length of the CDR3 is 14 residues. The V gene's germline CDR1 is MNHEY and CDR2 SVGEGT. In nucleotides, the CDR3 is TGTGCCAGCAGTTACCCGCAGGGCTACTATGGCTACACCTTC. As protein: CASSYPQGYYGYTF.

The V gene is TRBV29-1, the J gene TRBJ2-7; no clear D. Deletions cut 6 bases from V and 6 bases from J, with 9 bases between. The CDR3 runs 10 residues. The V gene's germline CDR1 is SQVTM and CDR2 ANQGSEA. The CDR3 here is CSVGSGEQYF. In DNA form, the CDR3 reads TGCAGCGTGGGGTCTGGCGAGCAGTACTTC.

This clonotype was counted many times. This rearrangement joins TRBV28 to TRBJ2-2; perhaps TRBD1 as D (5 bases). The CDR3 is 13 amino acids. Trimming cost V 7 bases and J 6 bases, with 12 bases left between them. Per germline, CDR1 MDHEN and CDR2 SYDVKM. In DNA form, the CDR3 reads TGTGCCAGCATCTCAGGGATCCCCGGGGAGCTGTTTTTT. It specifies CASISGIPGELFF.

The chain combines TRBV7-2 with TRBJ2-3; possible D gene TRBD1, 8 bases. Germline V gives CDR1 SGHTA, CDR2 FQGNSA. V was cut by 9 bases and J by 6 bases, with 16 bases left in between. This CDR3 comprises 13 residues. The CDR3 DNA is TGTGCCAGGAGCGCGGGGGACAGGGATACGCAGTATTTT. Translated: CARSAGDRDTQYF.

This clonotype appeared a few times. The J gene is TRBJ2-3, the V gene TRBV5-1; D is ambiguous. Germline V CDR1 and CDR2: SGHRS, YFSETQ. V lost 4 bases and J 2 bases, leaving 11 bases between the germline ends. The CDR3 covers 14 residues. The CDR3 sequence: CASSEFRHTDTQYF. The CDR3 coding sequence is TGCGCCAGCAGCGAGTTCAGACACACAGATACGCAGTATTTT.

The chain links TRBV20-1 to TRBJ2-3; D is unclear. Germline V gives CDR1 DFQATT, CDR2 SNEGSKA (reference sequence). The CDR3 is made up of 11 amino acids. V gave up 5 bases and J gave up 6 bases, with 9 bases separating them. This CDR3 is CSAGPKDTQYF. The CDR3 DNA sequence: TGCAGTGCTGGTCCCAAGGATACGCAGTATTTT.

V gene TRBV9 combines with J gene TRBJ2-1, with TRBD2 as a possible D gene (5 bases). Germline CDR1 and CDR2: SGDLS and YYNGEE. V was shortened by 3 bases and J by 9 bases, with 13 bases between the two germline ends. The CDR3 runs 13 residues. CDR3 region: CASSAGLAGEQFF. The CDR3 nucleotides read TGTGCCAGCAGCGCCGGGCTGGCGGGTGAGCAGTTCTTC.

There are a few counts of this clonotype. J is TRBJ1-6 and V is TRBV4-3, with 9 bases fitting TRBD1. This CDR3 has 14 amino acids. Germline loops: CDR1 LGHNA, CDR2 YSLEER. Trimming removed 4 bases from V and 15 bases from J; junction bases left unmatched: 10. The CDR3 nucleotides are TGCGCCAGCAGCCTGGGACAGGGAAAGAACGTCCTCCACTTT. Protein: CASSLGQGKNVLHF.

The sample holds a few counts of this clonotype. The J gene is TRBJ2-7, the V gene TRBV20-1; tentatively, D is TRBD2 (6 bases). V lost 0 bases to trimming and J lost 0 bases, with 12 bases between them. The CDR3 totals 15 residues. Germline values: CDR1 DFQATT, CDR2 SNEGSKA (reference sequence). CDR3 residues: CSARDQGLNSYEQYF. Written as DNA, the CDR3 is TGCAGTGCTAGAGATCAGGGACTGAACTCCTACGAGCAGTACTTC.

This clonotype has ten or more counts. The V gene is TRBV10-1, the J gene TRBJ1-1; D is undetermined. CDR1 is WNHNN and CDR2 is SYGVQD in the germline V gene (reference sequence). This CDR3 contains 11 residues. V was trimmed by 6 bases and J by 1 base, leaving 3 bases between them. CDR3 sequence reads: CASRTNTEAFF. Written as DNA, the CDR3 is TGCGCCAGCAGGACGAACACTGAAGCTTTCTTT.

This clonotype was found a few times. V gene TRBV9 combines with J gene TRBJ2-7, with TRBD1 matching over 10 bases. Germline V gene lookup returns CDR1 SGDLS and CDR2 YYNGEE. The CDR3 contains 14 residues. V lost 4 bases, J lost 5 bases, and 6 bases stayed unmatched. CDR3 nucleotides: TGTGCCAGCAGCCCCGGGACAGGGGTCAACGAGCAGTACTTC. Translated, it gives CASSPGTGVNEQYF. Supplemented by reference TRBV9 and TRBJ2-7, the full variable domain reads DSGVTQTPKHLITATGQRVTLRCSPRSGDLSVYWYQQSLDQGLQFLIQYYNGEERAKGNILERFSAQQFPDLHSELNLSSLELGDSALYFCASSPGTGVNEQYFGPGTRLTVT.

The table lists this clonotype with many counts. This chain joins TRBV11-2 and TRBJ1-6; D may be TRBD1 (6 bases). The V end lost 3 bases, the J end lost 4 bases, and 13 bases lay between the germline ends. The germline CDR1 and CDR2 sequences are SGHAT and FQNNGV. This CDR3 has 16 residues. DNA for the CDR3: TGTGCCAGCAGCTTTGCGGGGGCAGGGTATAATTCACCCCTCCACTTT. It is translated as CASSFAGAGYNSPLHF.